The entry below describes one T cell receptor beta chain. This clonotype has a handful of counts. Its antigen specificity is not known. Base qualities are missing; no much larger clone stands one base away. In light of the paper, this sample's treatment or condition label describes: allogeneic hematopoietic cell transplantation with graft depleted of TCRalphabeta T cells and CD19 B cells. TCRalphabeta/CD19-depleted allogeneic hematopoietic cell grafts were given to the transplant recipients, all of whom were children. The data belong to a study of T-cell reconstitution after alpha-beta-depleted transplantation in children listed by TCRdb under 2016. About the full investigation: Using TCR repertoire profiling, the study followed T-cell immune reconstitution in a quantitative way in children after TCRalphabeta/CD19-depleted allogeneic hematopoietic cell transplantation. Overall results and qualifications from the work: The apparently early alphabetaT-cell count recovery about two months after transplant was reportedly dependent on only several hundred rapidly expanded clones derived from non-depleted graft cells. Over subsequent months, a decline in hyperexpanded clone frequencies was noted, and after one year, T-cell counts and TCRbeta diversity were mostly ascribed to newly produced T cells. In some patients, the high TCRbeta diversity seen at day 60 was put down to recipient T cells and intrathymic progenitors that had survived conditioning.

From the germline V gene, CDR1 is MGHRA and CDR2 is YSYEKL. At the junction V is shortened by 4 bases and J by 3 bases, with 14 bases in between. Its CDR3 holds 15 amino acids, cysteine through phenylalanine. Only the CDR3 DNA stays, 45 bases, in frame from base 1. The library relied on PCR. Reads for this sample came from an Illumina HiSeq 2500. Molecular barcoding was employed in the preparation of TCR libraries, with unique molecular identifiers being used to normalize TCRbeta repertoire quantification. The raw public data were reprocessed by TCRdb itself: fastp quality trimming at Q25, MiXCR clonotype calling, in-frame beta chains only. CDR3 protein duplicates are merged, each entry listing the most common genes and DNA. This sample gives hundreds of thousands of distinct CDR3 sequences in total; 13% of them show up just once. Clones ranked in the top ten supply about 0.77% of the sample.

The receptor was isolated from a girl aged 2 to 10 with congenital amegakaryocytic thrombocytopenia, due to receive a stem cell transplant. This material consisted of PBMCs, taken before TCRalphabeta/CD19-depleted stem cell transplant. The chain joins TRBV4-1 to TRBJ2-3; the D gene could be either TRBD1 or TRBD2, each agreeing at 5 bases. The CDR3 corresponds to CASSLVPGTTDTQYF. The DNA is TGCGCCAGCAGCCTCGTCCCGGGGACGACAGATACGCAGTATTTT.